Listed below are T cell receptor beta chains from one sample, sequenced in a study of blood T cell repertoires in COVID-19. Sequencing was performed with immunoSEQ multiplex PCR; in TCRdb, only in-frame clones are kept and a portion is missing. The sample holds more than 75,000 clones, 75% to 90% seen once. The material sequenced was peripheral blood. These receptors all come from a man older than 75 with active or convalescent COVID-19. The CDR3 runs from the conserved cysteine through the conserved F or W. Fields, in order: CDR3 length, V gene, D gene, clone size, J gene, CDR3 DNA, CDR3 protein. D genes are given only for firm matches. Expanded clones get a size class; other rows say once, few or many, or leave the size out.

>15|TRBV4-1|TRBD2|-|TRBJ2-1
TGCGCCAGCAGCCAGACTAGCGGACCCTACAATGAGCAGTTCTTC
CASSQTSGPYNEQFF
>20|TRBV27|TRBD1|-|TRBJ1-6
TGTGCCAGCAGTTTGCGTTTAAGGACAGGGAATGTGTTGGGGAATTCACCCCTCCACTTT
CASSLRLRTGNVLGNSPLHF
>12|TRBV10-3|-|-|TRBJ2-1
TGTGCCATCGGGGACACTTACAATGAGCAGTTCTTC
CAIGDTYNEQFF
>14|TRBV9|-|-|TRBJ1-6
TGTGCCAGCAGCGTGGACACGAAAAACTCACCCCTCCACTTT
CASSVDTKNSPLHF
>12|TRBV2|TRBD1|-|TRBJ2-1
TGTGCCAGCAGGGACAGGGGTGATGAGCAGTTCTTC
CASRDRGDEQFF
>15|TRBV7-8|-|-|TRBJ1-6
TGTGCCAGCAGCTTAGAGGGGGGAGGGTTTTCACCCCTCCACTTT
CASSLEGGGFSPLHF
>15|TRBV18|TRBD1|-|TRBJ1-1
TGTGCCAGCTCGCCCAACCGGGACAGGGTAACTGAAGCTTTCTTT
CASSPNRDRVTEAFF
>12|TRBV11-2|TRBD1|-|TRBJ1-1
TGTGCCAGCAGCTTGGGGCAGGGGGCGGCTTTCTTT
CASSLGQGAAFF
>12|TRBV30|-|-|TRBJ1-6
TGTGCCTGGAGAGGAGTAAATTCACCCCTCCACTTT
CAWRGVNSPLHF
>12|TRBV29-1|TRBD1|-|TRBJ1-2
TGCAGCGTTGTCGACAGGGGATATGGCTACACCTTC
CSVVDRGYGYTF
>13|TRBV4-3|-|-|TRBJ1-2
TGCGCCAGCAGCCAAGAAAACGGCTATGGCTACACCTTC
CASSQENGYGYTF
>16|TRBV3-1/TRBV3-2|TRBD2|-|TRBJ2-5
TGTGCCAGCAGCCCGTTACTAGCGGGAGTGCAAGAGACCCAGTACTTC
CASSPLLAGVQETQYF
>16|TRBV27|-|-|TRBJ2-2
TGTGCCAGCAGGCCTCGTAGTGGGACTAACACCGGGGAGCTGTTTTTT
CASRPRSGTNTGELFF
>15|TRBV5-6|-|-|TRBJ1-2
TGTGCCAGCAGCTTCTCATCTTTGGACAGTAATGGCTACACCTTC
CASSFSSLDSNGYTF
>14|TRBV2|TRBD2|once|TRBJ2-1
TGTGCCACCAGGGAGGGCGTAGAGTCCAATGAGCAGTTCTTC
CATREGVESNEQFF
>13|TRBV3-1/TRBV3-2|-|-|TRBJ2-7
TGTGCCAGCAGCCAAGATCTGAGAAGCGAGCAGTACTTC
CASSQDLRSEQYF
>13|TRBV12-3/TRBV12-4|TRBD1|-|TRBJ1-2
TGTGCCAGCAGCCTAGCAGGGGGTAATGGCTACACCTTC
CASSLAGGNGYTF
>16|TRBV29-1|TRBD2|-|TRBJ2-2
TGCAGCGCCAATCGGCGGGGGACGGCCAACACCGGGGAGCTGTTTTTT
CSANRRGTANTGELFF
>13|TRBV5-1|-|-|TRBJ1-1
TGCGCCAGCAGCGGCGGTTTGGCAGAGAAGCAGATCTTT
CASSGGLAEKQIF
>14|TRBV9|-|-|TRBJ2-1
TGTGCCAGCAGCGTGGAGACGCGATACAATGAGCAGTTCTTC
CASSVETRYNEQFF
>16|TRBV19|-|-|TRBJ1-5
TGTGCCAGTAGTCTCGACGGGGGGGCTTACAATCAGCCCCAGCATTTT
CASSLDGGAYNQPQHF
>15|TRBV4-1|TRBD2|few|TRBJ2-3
TGCGCCAGCAGCCAACTGGGACTAGGTACAGATACGCAGTATTTT
CASSQLGLGTDTQYF
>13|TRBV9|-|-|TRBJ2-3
TGTGCCAGCAGCACACAAAGCACAGATACGCAGTATTTT
CASSTQSTDTQYF
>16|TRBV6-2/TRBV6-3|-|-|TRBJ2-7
TGTGCCAGCAGTTACCGTGGGGGGACGCTTACCTACGAGCAGTACTTC
CASSYRGGTLTYEQYF
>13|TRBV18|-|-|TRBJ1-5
TGTGCCAGCTCGAAAGACACGAATCAGCCCCAGCATTTT
CASSKDTNQPQHF
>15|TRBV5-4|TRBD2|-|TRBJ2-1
TGTGCCAGCAGTTCCGGGACTAGCGAGTACAATGAGCAGTTCTTC
CASSSGTSEYNEQFF
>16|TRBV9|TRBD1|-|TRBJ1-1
TGTGCCAGCAGCGCTGGACAGGGGGCGAGTGACACTGAAGCTTTCTTT
CASSAGQGASDTEAFF
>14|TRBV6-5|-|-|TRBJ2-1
TGTGCCAGCACCCAGAGGGGGGGAGATAATGAGCAGTTCTTC
CASTQRGGDNEQFF
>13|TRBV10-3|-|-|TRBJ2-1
TGTGCCATCAATACAGGGTCCTACAATGAGCAGTTCTTC
CAINTGSYNEQFF
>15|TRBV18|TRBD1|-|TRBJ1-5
TGTGCCAGCTCACCAAGGACAGGGATCAATCAGCCCCAGCATTTT
CASSPRTGINQPQHF
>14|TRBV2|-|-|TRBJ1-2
TGTGCCAGCACTCAAGGGGCGACTAACTATGGCTACACCTTC
CASTQGATNYGYTF
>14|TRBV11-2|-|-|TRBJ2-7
TGTGCCAGCAGCTCGGGGACTGGAGAGCTCGAGCAGTACTTC
CASSSGTGELEQYF
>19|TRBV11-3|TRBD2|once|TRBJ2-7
TGTGCCAGCAGCTTACGGGCGTGTCAGGGCAGGTCTAGCGGGCGGGAGCAGTACTTC
CASSLRACQGRSSGREQYF
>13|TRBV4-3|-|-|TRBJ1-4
TGCGCCAGCAGCCCAGATTCGATCGGGAAACTGTTTTTT
CASSPDSIGKLFF
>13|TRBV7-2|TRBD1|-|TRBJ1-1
TGTGCCAGCAGCAAAGACAGGGGCGCTGAAGCTTTCTTT
CASSKDRGAEAFF
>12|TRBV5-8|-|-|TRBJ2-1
TGTGCCAGCAGACCTCTAGCATATGAGCAGTTCTTC
CASRPLAYEQFF
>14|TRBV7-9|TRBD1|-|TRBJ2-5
TGTGCCAGCAGCCAAGGGACAGGAAAAGAGACCCAGTACTTC
CASSQGTGKETQYF
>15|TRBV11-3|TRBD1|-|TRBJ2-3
TGTGCCAGCAGCAGGGGACAGGGGGAAACAGATACGCAGTATTTT
CASSRGQGETDTQYF
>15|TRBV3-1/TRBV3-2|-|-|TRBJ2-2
TGTGCCAGCAGCCAAGCCACATTGAACACCGGGGAGCTGTTTTTT
CASSQATLNTGELFF
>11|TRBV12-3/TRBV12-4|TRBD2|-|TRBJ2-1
TGTGCCAGCAGCAGGACTAGCGAGCAGTTCTTC
CASSRTSEQFF
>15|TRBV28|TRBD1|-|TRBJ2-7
TGTGCCAGCAGGAAGGCAGGGGGCAAGACCTACGAGCAGTACTTC
CASRKAGGKTYEQYF
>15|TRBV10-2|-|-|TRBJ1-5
TGCGCCAGCAGTGATTTACAGAAACCCAGTCAGCCCCAGCATTTT
CASSDLQKPSQPQHF
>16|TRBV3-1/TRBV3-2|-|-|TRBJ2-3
TGTGCCAGCAGCCAAGACGTGAGACTTAGCACAGATACGCAGTATTTT
CASSQDVRLSTDTQYF
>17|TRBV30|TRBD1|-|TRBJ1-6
TGTGCCTGGAAGGTTGACGTGGGACAGGGTAGTACTGCACCCCTCCACTTT
CAWKVDVGQGSTAPLHF
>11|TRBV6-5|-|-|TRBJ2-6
TGTGCCGTTACTGGGGCCAACGTCCTGACTTTC
CAVTGANVLTF
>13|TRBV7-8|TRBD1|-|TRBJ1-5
TGTGCCAGCAGCCGACAGGGGTTTCAGCCCCAGCATTTT
CASSRQGFQPQHF
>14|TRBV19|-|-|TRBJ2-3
TGTGCCAGTAGAAGACAGTCTAGCACAGATACGCAGTATTTT
CASRRQSSTDTQYF